A selection of T cell receptor beta chains follows, all from one sample in a study of patients and donors after allogeneic stem cell transplantation. MiXCR, run by TCRdb on the RT-PCR reads, gives a single entry per CDR3 protein. The sample records some 880,000 distinct CDR3 sequences, about a sixth being singletons. Sequenced input: blood, either unsorted or a sorted T cell fraction (not recorded which). The receptors were sampled from a human donor who was either an allogeneic HSCT recipient or a stem cell or donor lymphocyte infusion donor (not recorded which). It is not recorded whose cells these are; they may come from a transplant donor. CDR3s include the opening cysteine and the closing phenylalanine or tryptophan. The order of the fields is J gene, D gene, clone size, CDR3 length, V gene, CDR3 protein, CDR3 DNA. D genes are given only for firm matches. Clone size is given for some rows only: seen once, a few or many times, or a class if the clone is expanded.

>TRBJ1-3|-|few|14|TRBV20-1
CSARGGGAGNTIYF
TGCAGTGCTAGGGGTGGGGGGGCTGGAAACACCATATATTTT
>TRBJ1-6|TRBD1|few|17|TRBV5-1
CASQRGGGDTRNSPLHF
TGCGCCAGCCAGCGAGGGGGCGGAGACACCCGTAATTCACCCCTCCACTTT
>TRBJ2-3|-|-|14|TRBV5-1
CASSLATGRDTQYF
TGCGCCAGCAGCTTGGCCACCGGGAGAGATACGCAGTATTTT
>TRBJ1-1|-|many|15|TRBV12-3/TRBV12-4
CASSILGFGGTEAFF
TGTGCCAGCAGTATCCTTGGGTTCGGGGGCACTGAAGCTTTCTTT
>TRBJ1-2|-|few|14|TRBV7-2
CASSRPTVSYGYTF
TGTGCCAGCAGCCGCCCGACAGTGAGCTATGGCTACACCTTC
>TRBJ2-3|TRBD2|few|17|TRBV9
CASSVVVAGGPTDTQYF
TGTGCCAGCAGCGTAGTGGTAGCGGGGGGGCCAACAGATACGCAGTATTTT
>TRBJ1-3|-|-|16|TRBV2
CASSAGKAISGNTIYF
TGTGCCAGCAGTGCGGGGAAGGCCATCTCTGGAAACACCATATATTTT
>TRBJ2-7|-|-|14|TRBV4-1
CASSQRPGDYEQYF
TGCGCCAGCAGCCAAAGACCGGGGGACTACGAGCAGTACTTC
>TRBJ2-3|-|few|15|TRBV25-1
CASRTTEGRRATQYF
TGTGCCAGCAGGACGACTGAGGGACGGAGGGCTACGCAGTATTTT
>TRBJ2-7|TRBD1|many|14|TRBV5-1
CASSLPGQTYEQYF
TGCGCCAGCAGCCTACCGGGACAGACCTACGAGCAGTACTTC
>TRBJ2-1|TRBD2|few|14|TRBV7-9
CASSLVGTRSEQFF
TGTGCCAGCAGCTTAGTTGGGACTAGGAGTGAGCAGTTCTTC
>TRBJ2-6|-|few|15|TRBV24-1
CATSDPDGKANVLTF
TGTGCCACCAGTGATCCCGATGGGAAGGCCAACGTCCTGACTTTC
>TRBJ2-7|-|few|14|TRBV7-2
CASALGRSSYEQYF
TGTGCCAGCGCCTTAGGACGGTCGTCCTACGAGCAGTACTTC
>TRBJ2-5|-|-|11|TRBV4-3
CAHLMRETQYF
TGCGCCCACCTTATGAGGGAGACCCAGTACTTC
>TRBJ1-2|-|-|14|TRBV20-1
CSARDQGSIDGYTF
TGCAGTGCTAGAGATCAGGGGAGTATTGATGGCTACACCTTC
>TRBJ1-5|-|few|15|TRBV9
CASSVAGVDNQPQHF
TGTGCCAGCAGCGTAGCAGGGGTTGACAATCAGCCCCAGCATTTT
>TRBJ1-2|-|-|15|TRBV4-3
CASSQGTASNYGYTF
TGCGCCAGCAGCCAAGGAACGGCCTCTAACTATGGCTACACCTTC
>TRBJ1-3|-|-|17|TRBV10-3
CAIRHTALPVSGNTIYF
TGTGCCATCAGGCACACGGCCTTACCTGTCTCTGGAAACACCATATATTTT
>TRBJ2-5|TRBD1|few|15|TRBV5-1
CASSSGQGPQETQYF
TGCGCCAGCAGCTCGGGACAGGGACCTCAAGAGACCCAGTACTTC
>TRBJ2-3|-|-|14|TRBV7-2
CASSLRVGADTQYF
TGTGCCAGCAGCTTACGTGTGGGGGCAGATACGCAGTATTTT
>TRBJ2-1|-|once|11|TRBV30
CASPGLNEQFF
TGTGCTTCCCCGGGGTTGAATGAGCAGTTCTTC
>TRBJ2-1|TRBD1|few|14|TRBV7-2
CASSTGQGRAEQFF
TGTGCCAGCAGCACGGGACAGGGGAGGGCTGAGCAGTTCTTC
>TRBJ2-5|TRBD1|-|16|TRBV7-3
CASSLWGTGMGETQYF
TGTGCCAGCAGCTTATGGGGGACAGGGATGGGTGAGACCCAGTACTTC
>TRBJ2-3|-|-|14|TRBV7-9
CASSLDGGGDTQYF
TGTGCCAGCAGCTTAGACGGGGGTGGAGATACGCAGTATTTT
>TRBJ1-1|-|-|14|TRBV6-2/TRBV6-3
CASKGLAVNTEAFF
TGTGCCAGCAAGGGCCTAGCGGTGAACACTGAAGCTTTCTTT
>TRBJ2-1|-|many|16|TRBV12-3/TRBV12-4
CASRNTALGPYNEQFF
TGTGCCAGCAGGAACACAGCCTTGGGTCCCTACAATGAGCAGTTCTTC
>TRBJ1-1|-|few|15|TRBV12-3/TRBV12-4
CASSLSVGTNTEAFF
TGTGCCAGCAGTTTATCGGTTGGGACGAACACTGAAGCTTTCTTT
>TRBJ2-7|TRBD1|-|15|TRBV9
CASSETGRGTEEQYF
TGTGCCAGCAGCGAGACCGGCAGGGGGACAGAAGAGCAGTACTTC
>TRBJ1-1|-|-|17|TRBV7-2
CASSLVRVPQGTTEAFF
TGTGCCAGCAGCTTGGTCCGAGTGCCACAGGGCACCACTGAAGCTTTCTTT
>TRBJ2-7|-|few|13|TRBV27
CASSLAGTGEQYF
TGTGCCAGCAGTTTAGCGGGTACGGGGGAGCAGTACTTC
>TRBJ2-1|-|-|15|TRBV6-1
CASSAERTSYNEQFF
TGTGCCAGCAGCGCGGAGCGGACCTCCTACAATGAGCAGTTCTTC
>TRBJ2-2|-|-|12|TRBV12-3/TRBV12-4
CASSGGGVELFF
TGTGCCAGCAGTGGCGGGGGCGTGGAGCTGTTTTTT
>TRBJ2-7|-|few|13|TRBV21-1
CASSSRAVYEQYF
TGTGCCAGCAGCAGCAGGGCAGTATACGAGCAGTACTTC
>TRBJ2-3|-|-|13|TRBV5-1
CASSLVAKDTQYF
TGCGCCAGCAGCTTGGTGGCAAAAGATACGCAGTATTTT
>TRBJ1-2|TRBD1|-|14|TRBV20-1
CSASRTGAAYGYTF
TGCAGTGCTAGCCGTACAGGGGCGGCCTATGGCTACACCTTC
>TRBJ2-3|-|few|13|TRBV6-2/TRBV6-3
CASSPTGADTQYF
TGTGCCAGCAGTCCGACGGGGGCGGATACGCAGTATTTT
>TRBJ2-1|TRBD2|few|13|TRBV29-1
CSVSSRAGGRPVF
TGCAGCGTCTCCAGCAGGGCGGGAGGAAGACCGGTCTTC
>TRBJ1-1|TRBD1|-|15|TRBV6-4
CASSRDPGQGAEAFF
TGTGCCAGCAGTAGAGACCCGGGACAGGGGGCTGAAGCTTTCTTT
>TRBJ2-5|TRBD2|-|16|TRBV5-3
CARSSLLSGRVGTQYF
TGTGCCAGAAGCTCCCTCCTTAGCGGGAGGGTCGGGACCCAGTACTTC
>TRBJ2-3|TRBD1|once|15|TRBV20-1
CSASDRAASTDTQYF
TGCAGTGCCTCGGACAGGGCGGCTAGCACAGATACGCAGTATTTT
>TRBJ2-2|TRBD1|-|16|TRBV15
CATSTPRTGDVGELFF
TGTGCCACCAGCACTCCTAGGACAGGGGATGTCGGGGAGCTGTTTTTT
>TRBJ2-5|TRBD2|few|17|TRBV6-1
CASSPPRLAGYLETQYF
TGTGCCAGCAGTCCTCCCCGACTAGCGGGATATCTGGAGACCCAGTACTTC
>TRBJ2-3|-|few|15|TRBV28
CASSDGTTSTDTQYF
TGTGCCAGCAGTGACGGGACAACTAGCACAGATACGCAGTATTTT
>TRBJ1-2|TRBD1|many|12|TRBV7-8
CASSPWDSGYTF
TGTGCCAGCAGCCCCTGGGACAGTGGCTACACCTTC
>TRBJ1-5|TRBD1|few|14|TRBV6-2/TRBV6-3
CASRGTGGLQPQHF
TGTGCCAGCAGAGGGACAGGGGGCCTTCAGCCCCAGCATTTT
>TRBJ2-1|-|many|12|TRBV5-1
CASSLAWTEQFF
TGCGCCAGCAGCTTGGCTTGGACAGAGCAGTTCTTC
>TRBJ1-2|-|-|12|TRBV20-1
CSAADGFYGYTF
TGCAGTGCCGCTGACGGGTTCTATGGCTACACCTTC
>TRBJ2-7|TRBD2|-|16|TRBV7-9
CASSAQLAGASYEQYF
TGTGCCAGCAGCGCGCAACTAGCGGGGGCCTCCTACGAGCAGTACTTC
>TRBJ2-7|TRBD1|-|15|TRBV10-3
CAISAVRQGTYEQYF
TGTGCCATCAGCGCCGTCAGACAGGGAACCTACGAGCAGTACTTC
>TRBJ1-4|TRBD1|-|15|TRBV7-2
CASSFWTGVNEKLFF
TGTGCCAGCAGCTTTTGGACAGGTGTTAATGAAAAACTGTTTTTT
>TRBJ2-7|-|few|15|TRBV4-2
CASSQRQGGSYEQYF
TGTGCCAGCAGCCAGAGACAGGGAGGATCCTACGAGCAGTACTTC